This TCR beta chain was documented in a study of PD-L1 blockade in urothelial cancer. The CDR3 is made up of 13 amino acids. Trimming stripped 8 bases from V and 0 bases from J, with 11 bases between. CDR1 is MGHDK, CDR2 SYGVNS, per germline. In each PCR, synthetic TCR analog templates were spiked in. Generated by immunoSEQ multiplex PCR, the TCRdb table keeps only in-frame clones and is missing some. Of about 110,000 clones listed, roughly 84% are singletons. The chain has TRBV25-1 and TRBJ2-7; the D gene is possibly TRBD2 (5 bases). The input for sequencing was PBMCs, taken around atezolizumab (anti-PD-L1) treatment. The receptor was isolated from a man aged 50 to 60 with urothelial cancer. Here the CDR3 reads CASRSAGSYEQYF. DNA of the CDR3: TGTGCCAGCCGTAGCGCCGGCTCCTACGAGCAGTACTTC.